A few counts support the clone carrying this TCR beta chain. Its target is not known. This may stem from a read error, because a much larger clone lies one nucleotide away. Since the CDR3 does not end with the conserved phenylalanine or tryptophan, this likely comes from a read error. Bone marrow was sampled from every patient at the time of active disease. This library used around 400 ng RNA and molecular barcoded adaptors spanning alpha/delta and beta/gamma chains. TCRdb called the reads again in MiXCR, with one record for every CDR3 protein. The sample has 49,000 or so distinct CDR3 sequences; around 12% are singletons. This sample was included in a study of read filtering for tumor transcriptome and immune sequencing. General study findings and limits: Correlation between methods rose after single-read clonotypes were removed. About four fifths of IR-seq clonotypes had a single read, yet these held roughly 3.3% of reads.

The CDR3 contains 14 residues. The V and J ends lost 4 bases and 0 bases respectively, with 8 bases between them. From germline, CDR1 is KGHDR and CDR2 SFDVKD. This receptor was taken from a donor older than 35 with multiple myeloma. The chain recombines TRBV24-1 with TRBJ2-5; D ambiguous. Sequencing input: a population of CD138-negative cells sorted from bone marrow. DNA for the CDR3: TGTGCCACCAGTGAGAACCGGGACCAAGAGACCCAGTACTCC. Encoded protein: CATSENRDQETQYS.